This T cell receptor beta chain was sequenced during a study of long-term antiretroviral therapy in people with HIV. Study-wide context: Collection dates of the earliest samples fall about a decade before the 2015 immediate-ART recommendation. Overall study findings and caveats: Transplant donor controls retained higher diversity, though diversity increased after ART.

The libraries were made with immunoSEQ v3.0 at survey level. Profiled with immunoSEQ multiplex PCR; TCRdb holds only in-frame clones, not every one. The sample lists under 50,000 clones, 85% to 90% occurring once. This clone appeared a single time. Its antigen remains unknown. The CDR3 loop spans 17 amino acids. Sequenced material: unsorted PBMCs, taken 1.2 years after starting antiretroviral therapy. The TCR originated in a woman between 50 and 59 years old with HIV. The chain employs TRBV21-1 and TRBJ1-1; the table's D call TRBD1 went unverified against the DNA. TRBV21-1 is noted as a pseudogene. This chain's CDR3 is CASSKGPVWQGNTEAFF. The CDR3 coding sequence is TGTGCCAGCAGCAAAGGCCCCGTATGGCAGGGGAACACTGAAGCTTTCTTT.